This note documents a single T cell receptor beta chain sequence. Antigen specificity is unknown. Trimming left V 6 bases short and J 3 bases short, with 14 bases between. The CDR3 has 14 residues. Per the germline V gene, CDR1 is LNHDA and CDR2 is SQIVND (reference sequence). The source of the sample is a study of human thymus T cells. It was from resections taken during corrective heart surgery that the thymus tissue came. Points from the study as a whole: There appeared to be biased usage of V and J genes in thymic and blood repertoires. Unrelated individuals were reported by related research to share highly overlapping thymic repertoires.

Sequencing used immunoSEQ multiplex PCR; TCRdb keeps in-frame clones, though not all of them. The sample holds some 120,000 clones; about 95% are singletons and the top ten take less than 0.03%. The sequenced sample was thymus tissue. This TCR came from a boy under two years old with a congenital heart defect but otherwise immunologically healthy. The genes are TRBV19 and TRBJ1-1, with D unclear. CDR3 sequence: CASSPGLYYTEAFF. In DNA form, the CDR3 reads TGTGCCAGTAGCCCCGGCCTCTATTACACTGAAGCTTTCTTT.